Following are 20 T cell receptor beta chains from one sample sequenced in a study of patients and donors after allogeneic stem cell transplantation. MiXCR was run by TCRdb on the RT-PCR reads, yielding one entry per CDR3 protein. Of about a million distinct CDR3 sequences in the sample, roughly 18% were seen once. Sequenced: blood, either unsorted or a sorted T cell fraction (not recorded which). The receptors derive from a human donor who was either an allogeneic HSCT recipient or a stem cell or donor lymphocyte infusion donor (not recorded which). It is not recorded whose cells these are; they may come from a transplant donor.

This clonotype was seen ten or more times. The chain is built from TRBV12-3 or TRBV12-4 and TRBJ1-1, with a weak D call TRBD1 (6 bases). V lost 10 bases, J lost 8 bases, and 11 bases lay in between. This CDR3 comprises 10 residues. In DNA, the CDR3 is TGTGCCACCCAAGACAGGGAAGCTTTCTTT. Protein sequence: CATQDREAFF.

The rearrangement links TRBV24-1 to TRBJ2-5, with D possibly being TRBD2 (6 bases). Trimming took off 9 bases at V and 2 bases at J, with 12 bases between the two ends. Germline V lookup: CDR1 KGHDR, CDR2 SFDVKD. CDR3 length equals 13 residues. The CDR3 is CATGGLLQETQYF. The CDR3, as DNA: TGTGCCACCGGGGGACTTTTACAAGAGACCCAGTACTTC.

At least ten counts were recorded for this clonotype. The CDR3 DNA sequence: TGTGCCAGCAGCCCTACGTCTAGCGGGGGGCATGAGCAGTTCTTC. This translates into CASSPTSSGGHEQFF. The chain joins TRBV4-2 to TRBJ2-1, with TRBD2 matching 11 bases. The CDR3 has 15 amino acids. Germline V CDR1 and CDR2: LGHNA, YNFKEQ. After removal of 4 bases from V and 8 bases from J, the junction contained 7 bases not matched to a gene.

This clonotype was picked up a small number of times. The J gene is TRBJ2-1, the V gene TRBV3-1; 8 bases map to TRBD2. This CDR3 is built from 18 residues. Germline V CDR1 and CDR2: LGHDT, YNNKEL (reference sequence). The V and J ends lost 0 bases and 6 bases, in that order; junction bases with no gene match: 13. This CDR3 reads CASSQDNQRTSPGNEQFF. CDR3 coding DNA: TGTGCCAGCAGCCAAGATAATCAAAGGACTAGCCCCGGCAATGAGCAGTTCTTC.

The CDR3 sequence is CSAGRGGGNTEAFF. The CDR3 bases are TGCAGCGCTGGACGGGGAGGGGGGAACACTGAAGCTTTCTTT. The chain has TRBV29-1 and TRBJ1-1, with D possibly TRBD1 on 6 matching bases. There are 14 residues in the CDR3. Germline V CDR1 and CDR2: SQVTM, ANQGSEA. V was pared by 7 bases and J by 1 base, with 16 bases between.

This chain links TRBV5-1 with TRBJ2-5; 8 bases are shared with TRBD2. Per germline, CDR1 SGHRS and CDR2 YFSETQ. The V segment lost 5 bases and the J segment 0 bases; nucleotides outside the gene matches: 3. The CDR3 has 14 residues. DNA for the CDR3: TGCGCCAGCAGGACTAGCGAAAACCAAGAGACCCAGTACTTC. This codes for CASRTSENQETQYF.

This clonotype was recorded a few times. Here the CDR3 reads CATQLGNEQFF. The DNA of the CDR3 is TGTGCCACCCAGCTTGGGAATGAGCAGTTCTTC. The chain carries TRBV12-3 or TRBV12-4 and TRBJ2-1, with unresolved D. Deletions cut 10 bases from V and 7 bases from J, with 11 bases between. The CDR3 extends over 11 amino acids.

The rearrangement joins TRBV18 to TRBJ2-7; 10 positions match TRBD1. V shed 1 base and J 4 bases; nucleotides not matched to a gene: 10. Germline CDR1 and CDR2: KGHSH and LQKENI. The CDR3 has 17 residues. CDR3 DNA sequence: TGTGCCAGCTCACCACTACCTCCGGGACAGGGGACATACGAGCAGTACTTC. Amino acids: CASSPLPPGQGTYEQYF.

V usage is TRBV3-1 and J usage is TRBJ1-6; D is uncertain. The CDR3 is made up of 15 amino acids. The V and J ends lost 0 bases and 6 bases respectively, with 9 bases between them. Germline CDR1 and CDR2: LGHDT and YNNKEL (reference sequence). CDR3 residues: CASSQDGIGNSPLHF. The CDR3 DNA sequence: TGTGCCAGCAGCCAAGACGGGATCGGTAATTCACCCCTCCACTTT.

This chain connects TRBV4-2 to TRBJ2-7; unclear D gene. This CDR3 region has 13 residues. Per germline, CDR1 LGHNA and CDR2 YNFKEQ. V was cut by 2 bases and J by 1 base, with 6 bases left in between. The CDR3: CASSQMLSYEQYF. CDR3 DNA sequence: TGTGCCAGCAGCCAAATGTTGTCCTACGAGCAGTACTTC.

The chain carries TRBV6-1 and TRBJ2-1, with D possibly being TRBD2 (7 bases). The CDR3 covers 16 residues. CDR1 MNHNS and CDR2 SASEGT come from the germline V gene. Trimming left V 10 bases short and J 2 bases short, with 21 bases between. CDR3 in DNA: TGTGCCACCCAAGCCGGGAGGACAGCGACCTACAATGAGCAGTTCTTC. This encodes CATQAGRTATYNEQFF.

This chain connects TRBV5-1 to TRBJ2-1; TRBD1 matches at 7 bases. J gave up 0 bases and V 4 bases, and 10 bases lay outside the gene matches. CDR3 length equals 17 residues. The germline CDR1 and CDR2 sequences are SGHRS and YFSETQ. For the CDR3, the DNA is TGCGCCAGCAGCCCTACAGGGGCACAATTCTCCTACAATGAGCAGTTCTTC. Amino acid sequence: CASSPTGAQFSYNEQFF. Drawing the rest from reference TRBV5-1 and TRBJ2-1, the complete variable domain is KAGVTQTPRYLIKTRGQQVTLSCSPISGHRSVSWYQQTPGQGLQFLFEYFSETQRNKGNFPGRFSGRQFSNSRSEMNVSTLELGDSALYLCASSPTGAQFSYNEQFFGPGTRLTVL.

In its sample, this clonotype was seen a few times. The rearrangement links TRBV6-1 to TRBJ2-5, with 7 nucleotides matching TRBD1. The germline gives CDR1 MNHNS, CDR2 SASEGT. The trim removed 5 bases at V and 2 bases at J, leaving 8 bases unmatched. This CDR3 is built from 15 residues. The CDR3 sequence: CASSKTGTEQETQYF. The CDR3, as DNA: TGTGCCAGCAGTAAAACCGGGACAGAACAAGAGACCCAGTACTTC.

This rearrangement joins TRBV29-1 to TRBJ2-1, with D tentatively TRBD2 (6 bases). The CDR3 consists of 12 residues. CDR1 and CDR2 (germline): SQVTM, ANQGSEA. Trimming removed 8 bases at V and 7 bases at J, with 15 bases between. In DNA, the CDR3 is TGCAGCCTCTCTAGCGATGGGAATGAGCAGTTCTTC. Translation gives CSLSSDGNEQFF.

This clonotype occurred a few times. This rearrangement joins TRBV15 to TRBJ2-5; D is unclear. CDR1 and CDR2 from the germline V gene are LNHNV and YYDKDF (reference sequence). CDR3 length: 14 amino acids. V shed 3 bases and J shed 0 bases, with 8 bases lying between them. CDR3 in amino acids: CATSRDDYQETQYF. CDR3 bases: TGTGCCACCAGCAGGGATGACTACCAAGAGACCCAGTACTTC.

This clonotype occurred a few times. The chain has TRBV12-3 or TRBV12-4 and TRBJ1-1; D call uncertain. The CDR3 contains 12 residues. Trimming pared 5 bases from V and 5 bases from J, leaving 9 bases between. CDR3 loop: CASSPFRTEAFF. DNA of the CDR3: TGTGCCAGCAGTCCGTTCCGGACTGAAGCTTTCTTT.

The CDR3 nucleotides read TGTGCCAGCAGCCAAGGGAGGACTAGCGGATCCACCTACGAGCAGTACTTC. Its translation: CASSQGRTSGSTYEQYF. The chain combines TRBV3-1 with TRBJ2-7, with 10 positions matching TRBD2. This CDR3 region has 17 residues. Germline CDR1 LGHDT, CDR2 YNNKEL (reference sequence). V dropped 1 base and J dropped 2; count of bases not matched to a gene: 8.

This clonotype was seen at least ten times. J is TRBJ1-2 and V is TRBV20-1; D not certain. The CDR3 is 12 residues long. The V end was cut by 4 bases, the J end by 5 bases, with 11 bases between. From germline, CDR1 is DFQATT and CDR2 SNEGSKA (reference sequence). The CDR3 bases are TGCAGTGCTACTGCAGGAGCATATGGCTACACCTTC. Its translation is CSATAGAYGYTF.

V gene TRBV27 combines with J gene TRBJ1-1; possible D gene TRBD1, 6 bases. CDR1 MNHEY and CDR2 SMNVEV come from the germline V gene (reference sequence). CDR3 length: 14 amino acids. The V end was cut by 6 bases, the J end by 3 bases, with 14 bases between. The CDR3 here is CASSFGAGDTEAFF. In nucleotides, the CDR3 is TGTGCCAGCAGCTTCGGGGCAGGGGACACTGAAGCTTTCTTT.

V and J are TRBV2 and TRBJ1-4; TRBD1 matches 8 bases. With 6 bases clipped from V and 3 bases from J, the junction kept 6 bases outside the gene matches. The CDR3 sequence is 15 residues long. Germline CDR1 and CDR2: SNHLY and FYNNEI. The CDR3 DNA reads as TGTGCCAGCAGGGACCGGACAGGGTCTAATGAAAAACTGTTTTTT. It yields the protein CASRDRTGSNEKLFF.